The 30 T cell receptor beta chains given below trace back to one sample, sequenced in a study of blood T cell repertoires in COVID-19 (dated by TCRdb to 2018 to 2021). Library construction relied on the immunoSEQ multiplex PCR assay. TCRdb obtained this table from immuneACCESS and retained in-frame rearrangements with V and J assigned. These tables miss some clones; where compared with another copy, unresolved V genes account for less than half of the shortfall, and the remainder is unexplained. This sample holds about 200,000 clones; more than 85% were observed only once. Around 0.85% of the sample goes to the ten largest clones. Material for sequencing was peripheral blood. The source of these receptors is a man aged 55 to 69 with COVID-19, enrolled during active disease.

In this sample, this clone turned up a few times. The chain carries TRBV24-1 and TRBJ1-2, with D uncertain. Germline V gene sequence: CDR1 KGHDR, CDR2 SFDVKD. The CDR3 is 13 amino acids. V was pared by 0 bases and J by 7 bases, with 8 bases between. CDR3 coding DNA: TGTGCCACCAGTGATTTGTCCATGTCTGGCTACACCTTC. Its translation is CATSDLSMSGYTF.

CDR3 protein: CASTPRGFSTEAFF. In DNA form, the CDR3 reads TGTGCCAGCACTCCAAGGGGGTTTTCCACTGAAGCTTTCTTT. The rearrangement links TRBV6-5 to TRBJ1-1, with TRBD1 as a possible D gene (6 bases). V lost 7 bases, J lost 4 bases, and 16 bases lay in between. Germline assignment: CDR1 MNHEY and CDR2 SVGAGI. The CDR3 is made up of 14 amino acids.

This clone was recorded a few times. V usage is TRBV30 and J usage is TRBJ2-2, with 9 bases lining up with TRBD2. Trimming cost V 5 bases and J 0 bases; bases outside gene matches: 7. The CDR3 is made up of 16 amino acids. CDR1 is GTSNPN, CDR2 SVGIG, per germline (reference sequence). DNA for the CDR3: TGTGCCTGGGGGGGCATAGCGGGGGCGAACACCGGGGAGCTGTTTTTT. It translates to CAWGGIAGANTGELFF. Full variable domain (outside the CDR3, taken from reference TRBV30 and TRBJ2-2): SQTIHQWPATLVQPVGSPLSLECTVEGTSNPNLYWYRQAAGRGLQLLFYSVGIGQISSEVPQNLSASRPQDRQFILSSKKLLLSDSGFYLCAWGGIAGANTGELFFGEGSRLTVL.

The count of this clone is one. This chain joins TRBV7-2 and TRBJ2-3; TRBD2 matches 7 bases. V shed 2 bases and J 4 bases; nucleotides not matched to a gene: 12. CDR1 and CDR2 from the germline V gene are SGHTA and FQGNSA. This CDR3 has 17 residues. Here the CDR3 reads CASSLWGQAGRSDTQYF. Written as DNA, the CDR3 is TGTGCCAGCAGCTTATGGGGTCAAGCGGGAAGATCAGATACGCAGTATTTT.

The chain uses TRBV3-1 (or the pseudogene TRBV3-2) and TRBJ2-1; D is undetermined. Germline V gene lookup returns CDR1 LGHDT and CDR2 YNNKEL (reference sequence). Trimming removed 4 bases from V and 7 bases from J, with 14 bases in between. This CDR3 region has 14 residues. The CDR3 here is CASSRLLQKNEQFF. CDR3 sequence (DNA): TGTGCCAGCAGCCGTCTCTTACAGAAAAATGAGCAGTTCTTC.

Regarding this clone: The identical CDR3 is also encoded by other nucleotide sequences in the sample. This chain joins TRBV30 and TRBJ1-6; D gene unclear. The V and J ends lost 1 base and 7 bases respectively, with 8 bases between them. The CDR3 has 13 amino acids. Germline V gives CDR1 GTSNPN, CDR2 SVGIG (reference sequence). The CDR3 spells CAWSGTGNSPLHF. In nucleotides, the CDR3 is TGTGCCTGGAGTGGGACTGGGAATTCACCCCTCCACTTT.

This chain uses TRBV6-1 with TRBJ1-1; tentatively, D is TRBD1 (6 bases). V lost 4 bases to trimming and J lost 1 base, with 19 bases between them. This CDR3 is 17 amino acids long. The germline gives CDR1 MNHNS, CDR2 SASEGT. CDR3 in amino acids: CASSVGGSPPRNTEAFF. The CDR3 bases are TGTGCCAGCAGTGTAGGGGGAAGTCCCCCTCGGAACACTGAAGCTTTCTTT.

This chain uses TRBV27 with TRBJ1-6; D is uncertain. The CDR3 has 12 residues. Trimming removed 3 bases from V and 7 bases from J, with 4 bases in between. Looked up from germline, CDR1 is MNHEY and CDR2 is SMNVEV (reference sequence). CDR3 in amino acids: CASSLRNSPLHF. The CDR3, as DNA: TGTGCCAGCAGTTTGCGAAATTCACCCCTCCACTTT.

V is TRBV11-3 and J is TRBJ2-7, with 9 bases that match TRBD2. The V segment lost 5 bases and the J segment 0 bases; nucleotides outside the gene matches: 5. CDR3 length: 15 amino acids. Germline V gene lookup returns CDR1 SGHNT and CDR2 YENEEA. CDR3 nucleotide sequence: TGTGCCAGCAGCCTGCGTAGCGGGGGCTCCTACGAGCAGTACTTC. Its translation is CASSLRSGGSYEQYF.

The chain joins TRBV30 to TRBJ1-2; 11 bases are a match to TRBD1. This CDR3 has 16 residues. Germline V CDR1 and CDR2: GTSNPN, SVGIG (reference sequence). Losses at the gene ends were 8 bases for V and 2 bases for J; bases not matched to a gene: 13. The CDR3 protein is CARLGGQGGLNYGYTF. Here the CDR3 DNA reads TGTGCCAGACTCGGGGGACAGGGGGGGTTAAACTATGGCTACACCTTC.

The chain employs TRBV18 and TRBJ2-7, with TRBD2 matching over 13 bases. The CDR3 has 16 amino acids. Germline values: CDR1 KGHSH, CDR2 LQKENI. Germline trimming cut 2 bases from V and 7 bases from J; bases unmatched to any gene: 8. The CDR3 reads CASSPTTSGRLREQYF. CDR3 bases: TGTGCCAGCTCACCAACGACTAGCGGGAGGTTGCGTGAGCAGTACTTC. The full variable domain, rest sourced from reference TRBV18 and TRBJ2-7, is NAGVMQNPRHLVRRRGQEARLRCSPMKGHSHVYWYRQLPEEGLKFMVYLQKENIIDESGMPKERFSAEFPKEGPSILRIQQVVRGDSAAYFCASSPTTSGRLREQYFGPGTRLTVT.

The gene calls are TRBV4-3 and TRBJ1-6; 7 nucleotides agree with TRBD1. The CDR3 length is 17 residues. Trimming removed 2 bases from V and 1 base from J; junction bases left unmatched: 5. Looked up from germline, CDR1 is LGHNA and CDR2 is YSLEER. The CDR3 nucleotides read TGCGCCAGCAGCCAAATGCGGGACAGATCCTATAATTCACCCCTCCACTTT. It specifies CASSQMRDRSYNSPLHF.

The chain joins TRBV7-2 to TRBJ1-5; D not resolved. Germline V gene data show CDR1 as SGHTA and CDR2 as FQGNSA. The CDR3 is made up of 14 amino acids. V lost 1 base and J lost 4, with 8 bases in between. In DNA, the CDR3 is TGTGCCAGCAGCTTAGTCTCCGGGAATCAGCCCCAGCATTTT. Amino acids: CASSLVSGNQPQHF.

J is TRBJ2-1 and V is TRBV6-4; 8 nucleotides align to TRBD1. CDR3 length: 17 residues. V dropped 0 bases and J dropped 5; count of bases not matched to a gene: 9. Germline loops: CDR1 MRHNA, CDR2 SNTAGT. In nucleotides, the CDR3 is TGTGCCAGCAGTGACTCCCCCGAGACAGGGGTCCACAATGAGCAGTTCTTC. Protein product: CASSDSPETGVHNEQFF.

The chain employs TRBV9 and TRBJ2-3; D perhaps matches TRBD2 (6 bases). The germline gives CDR1 SGDLS, CDR2 YYNGEE. Trimming took 0 bases from V and 0 from J, leaving 17 bases between them. There are 18 residues in the CDR3. CDR3 nucleotides: TGTGCCAGCAGCGTAGGTGGTTGGGGGACTTTTAGCACAGATACGCAGTATTTT. Protein: CASSVGGWGTFSTDTQYF.

The chain combines TRBV30 with TRBJ1-5; TRBD1 is a possible D gene (6 bases). Germline CDR1 is GTSNPN and CDR2 is SVGIG (reference sequence). The V end lost 3 bases, the J end lost 1 base, and 7 bases lay between the germline ends. There are 13 residues in the CDR3. CDR3 in amino acids: CAWRDRSNQPQHF. The CDR3 coding sequence is TGTGCCTGGAGAGACAGGAGCAATCAGCCCCAGCATTTT.

The chain links TRBV9 to TRBJ2-3; TRBD2 matches 7 bases. The junction had 5 bases not matched to a gene; V was cut back by 0 bases and J by 4 bases. Per germline, CDR1 SGDLS and CDR2 YYNGEE. CDR3 size: 15 residues. DNA for the CDR3: TGTGCCAGCAGCGTAGGTAATAGCGGGTCAGATACGCAGTATTTT. Encoded protein: CASSVGNSGSDTQYF.

V is TRBV4-1 and J is TRBJ2-3; 8 bases map to TRBD2. The CDR3 covers 17 residues. Germline V lookup: CDR1 MGHRA, CDR2 YSYEKL. J gave up 0 bases and V 1 base, and 6 bases lay outside the gene matches. The DNA for the CDR3 is TGCGCCAGCAGCCAAGTTGGACTAGCAACTAGCACAGATACGCAGTATTTT. Translation gives CASSQVGLATSTDTQYF.

The chain recombines TRBV27 with TRBJ2-2; D perhaps matches TRBD2 (5 bases). The ends were cut back, 5 bases at V and 0 bases at J, with 10 bases in the middle. The CDR3 extends over 15 amino acids. Germline V lookup: CDR1 MNHEY, CDR2 SMNVEV (reference sequence). The CDR3 loop is CASSPGLTNTGELFF. The CDR3 nucleotides read TGTGCCAGCAGTCCCGGACTCACGAACACCGGGGAGCTGTTTTTT.

The genes are TRBV27 and TRBJ1-6; TRBD1 matches at 7 bases. V lost 5 bases to trimming and J lost 8 bases; unmatched junction nucleotides: 9. Germline lookup yields CDR1 MNHEY and CDR2 SMNVEV (reference sequence). The CDR3 is made up of 15 amino acids. This CDR3 is CASSLVGTDYSPLHF. Here the CDR3 DNA reads TGTGCCAGCAGTCTCGTGGGGACAGATTATTCACCCCTCCACTTT.

V gene TRBV28 combines with J gene TRBJ1-3; 7 bases align to TRBD1. This CDR3 spans 13 amino acids. CDR1 is MDHEN, CDR2 SYDVKM, per germline. V lost 6 bases and J lost 6; bases outside the gene matches: 5. The CDR3 DNA is TGTGCCAGCAGATACGGACAGGCAAACACCATATATTTT. Its protein is CASRYGQANTIYF.

The chain recombines TRBV7-9 with TRBJ1-1; TRBD1 matches at 7 bases. Germline lookup yields CDR1 SEHNR and CDR2 FQNEAQ (reference sequence). This CDR3 has 12 amino acids. V shed 8 bases, J shed 7 bases, and the junction held 7 bases outside the gene matches. The CDR3 sequence is CASRRGRGEAFF. The CDR3 nucleotides are TGTGCCAGCCGTAGGGGGCGCGGTGAAGCTTTCTTT.

This chain links TRBV6-5 with TRBJ1-3; 9 nucleotides agree with TRBD1. J was trimmed by 4 bases and V by 6 bases; bases with no gene match: 4. This CDR3 is 14 amino acids long. Per germline, CDR1 MNHEY and CDR2 SVGAGI. The CDR3: CASRGQGGGNTIYF. The DNA for the CDR3 is TGTGCCAGCAGGGGACAGGGCGGGGGAAACACCATATATTTT.

CDR3 residues: CASSLTGEDSTEAFF. CDR3 DNA sequence: TGTGCCAGCAGCTTGACAGGGGAGGATAGCACTGAAGCTTTCTTT. This chain connects TRBV5-6 to TRBJ1-1; 7 positions agree with TRBD1. With 1 base clipped from V and 4 bases from J, the junction kept 7 bases outside the gene matches. The CDR3 extends over 15 amino acids. Germline values: CDR1 SGHDT, CDR2 YYEEEE.

The chain carries TRBV19 and TRBJ2-4; TRBD1 matches 10 bases. V dropped 3 bases and J dropped 2; count of bases not matched to a gene: 7. CDR3 size: 17 residues. Germline V gives CDR1 LNHDA, CDR2 SQIVND (reference sequence). In nucleotides, the CDR3 is TGTGCCAGTAGTATCCGAGGACAGGGGGGTTCCAAAAACATTCAGTACTTC. Its translation: CASSIRGQGGSKNIQYF.

This rearrangement joins TRBV21-1 to TRBJ1-5. TRBV21-1 is a pseudogene. The CDR3 length is 19 residues. The CDR3 DNA follows: TGTGCCAGCAGCATCCGACTGGGCTATCACCAGACTAGGGATCAGCCCCAGCATTTT. Translated, it gives CASSIRLGYHQTRDQPQHF.

The chain employs TRBV5-1 and TRBJ2-5, with TRBD1 identical over 7 bases. The V gene's germline CDR1 is SGHRS and CDR2 YFSETQ. The CDR3 runs 14 residues. J was trimmed by 1 base and V by 5 bases; bases with no gene match: 5. CDR3 sequence: CASRGQKSQETQYF. CDR3 in DNA: TGCGCCAGCAGGGGACAGAAAAGCCAAGAGACCCAGTACTTC.

The chain links TRBV5-1 to TRBJ2-2; 16 bases fit TRBD2. V lost 4 bases, J lost 5 bases, and 8 bases stayed unmatched. The length of the CDR3 is 18 residues. Germline V gene lookup returns CDR1 SGHRS and CDR2 YFSETQ. The CDR3 reads CASSPGTSGGALTGELFF. The CDR3 nucleotides are TGCGCCAGCAGCCCCGGGACTAGCGGGGGGGCCTTGACCGGGGAGCTGTTTTTT.

The chain uses TRBV24-1 and TRBJ2-3; D might be TRBD1 (5 bases). Trimming took 0 bases from V and 6 from J, leaving 15 bases between them. The CDR3 is 16 residues long. CDR1 KGHDR and CDR2 SFDVKD come from the germline V gene. In DNA, the CDR3 is TGTGCCACCAGTGATTTGGTGGAAGGGGTGTCGGATACGCAGTATTTT. It encodes CATSDLVEGVSDTQYF.

The chain links TRBV24-1 to TRBJ2-1, with TRBD2 identical over 12 bases. There are 13 residues in the CDR3. V was clipped by 6 bases and J by 10 bases; unmatched bases: 3. The germline V gene encodes CDR1 KGHDR and CDR2 SFDVKD. This chain's CDR3 is CATSKTSGGEQFF. DNA for the CDR3: TGTGCCACCAGTAAAACTAGCGGGGGGGAGCAGTTCTTC.